One and the same sample provided the 25 T cell receptor beta chains below, sequenced in a study of CD8 T cells in ankylosing spondylitis. One entry per CDR3 protein, called by TCRdb with MiXCR from the 5' RACE reads. The sample holds approximately 250,000 distinct CDR3 sequences; roughly a third are singletons and the top ten take about 4%. Material for sequencing was blood, either unsorted or a sorted T cell fraction (not recorded which). Receptor source: a male donor with ankylosing spondylitis or in good health (not recorded which).

This clonotype appeared a few times. The CDR3 sequence is CASSLEHRAAYEQYF. CDR3 DNA sequence: TGCGCCAGCAGCTTGGAACACAGGGCCGCCTACGAGCAGTACTTC. This sequence joins TRBV5-1 and TRBJ2-7; D possibly corresponds to TRBD1 (6 bases). Trimming took 0 bases from V and 2 from J, leaving 12 bases between them. The CDR3 loop spans 15 amino acids. From germline, CDR1 is SGHRS and CDR2 YFSETQ.

The rearrangement joins TRBV4-1 to TRBJ1-1; D is possibly TRBD1 (5 bases). CDR3 length: 15 amino acids. Germline V CDR1 and CDR2: MGHRA, YSYEKL. Trimming cost V 1 base and J 0 bases, with 9 bases left between them. The CDR3 DNA reads as TGCGCCAGCAGCCAAGGAGGGGATCTGAACACTGAAGCTTTCTTT. Amino acid sequence: CASSQGGDLNTEAFF.

This clonotype was detected only a few times. This chain joins TRBV28 and TRBJ2-5, with 7 bases that match TRBD1. The CDR3 is made up of 12 amino acids. V was pared by 2 bases and J by 14 bases, with 8 bases of the junction left unmatched. Looked up from germline, CDR1 is MDHEN and CDR2 is SYDVKM. CDR3 nucleotides: TGTGCCAGCAGTTTAACCGGACAGGCCACCTACTTC. Its protein product is CASSLTGQATYF.

This clonotype showed up just a few times. The chain joins TRBV10-3 to TRBJ2-5; TRBD2 agrees at 7 bases. J gave up 7 bases and V 3 bases, and 5 bases lay outside the gene matches. CDR1 is ENHRY, CDR2 SYGVKD, per germline. The CDR3 totals 13 residues. The DNA of the CDR3 is TGTGCCATCAGTGAATCGGGGGAGGGGACCCAGTACTTC. Its protein product is CAISESGEGTQYF.

The chain is built from TRBV29-1 and TRBJ1-2, with D unclear. The ends were cut back, 5 bases at V and 6 bases at J, with 16 bases in the middle. From germline, CDR1 is SQVTM and CDR2 ANQGSEA. This CDR3 comprises 13 residues. CDR3: CSVRVSTRHGYTF. The DNA for the CDR3 is TGCAGCGTTCGAGTCAGTACCAGGCATGGCTACACCTTC.

The V gene is TRBV5-1, the J gene TRBJ2-1, with 14 bases aligning to TRBD2. Germline CDR1 and CDR2: SGHRS and YFSETQ. The CDR3 runs 18 residues. V trimming: 1 base; J trimming: 3 bases; junction bases outside the gene matches: 6. CDR3 sequence: CASSLILGLAGVYNEQFF. The CDR3 bases are TGCGCCAGCAGCTTGATCCTGGGACTAGCGGGGGTCTACAATGAGCAGTTCTTC.

This clonotype has more than one count but fewer than ten. The rearrangement links TRBV5-1 to TRBJ1-1; D is uncertain. With 4 bases removed from V and 6 bases from J, the gap between germline ends came to 13 bases. The CDR3 loop spans 13 amino acids. Per the germline V gene, CDR1 is SGHRS and CDR2 is YFSETQ. As DNA, the CDR3 is TGCGCCAGCAGCCCCGGAGGCTCGCCTGAAGCTTTCTTT. The encoded protein is CASSPGGSPEAFF.

The genes are TRBV28 and TRBJ1-1, with D possibly matching TRBD1 (5 bases). Germline loops: CDR1 MDHEN, CDR2 SYDVKM. There are 11 residues in the CDR3. Trimming removed 6 bases from V and 10 bases from J, with 12 bases in between. The CDR3 reads CASSTGVVAFF. The CDR3 region has the DNA TGTGCCAGCAGCACGGGGGTAGTAGCTTTCTTT.

For this clonotype: One end of the junction is discordant with germline, which a read error may explain. The CDR3 sequence: CSAPKLGTGVNEQNF. Written as DNA, the CDR3 is TGCAGTGCTCCCAAACTAGGGACAGGGGTGAACGAGCAGAACTTC. The chain carries TRBV20-1 and TRBJ2-7; 10 bases are a match to TRBD1. Per germline, CDR1 DFQATT and CDR2 SNEGSKA (reference sequence). The CDR3 length is 15 residues.

In its sample, this clonotype was seen a few times. This chain joins TRBV20-1 and TRBJ2-7; 7 positions match TRBD1. The CDR3 has 15 amino acids. CDR1 is DFQATT, CDR2 SNEGSKA, per germline (reference sequence). The junction had 16 bases not matched to a gene; V was cut back by 6 bases and J by 5 bases. CDR3 bases: TGCAGTGCGGAGGAAGGGACAGACCACAAGAACGAGCAGTACTTC. Amino acids: CSAEEGTDHKNEQYF.

The sample holds many counts of this clonotype. The chain links TRBV6-4 to TRBJ2-3; 9 nucleotides align to TRBD1. CDR1 MRHNA and CDR2 SNTAGT come from the germline V gene. After removal of 6 bases from V and 3 bases from J, the junction contained 4 bases not matched to a gene. There are 14 residues in the CDR3. The CDR3 sequence: CASSRQGETDTQYF. The CDR3 DNA reads TGTGCCAGCAGCCGACAGGGGGAGACAGATACGCAGTATTTT.

This clonotype was detected a few times. The chain recombines TRBV12-3 or TRBV12-4 with TRBJ1-5; possible D gene TRBD1, 5 bases. There are 15 residues in the CDR3. The germline V and J ends were trimmed by 6 bases and 5 bases, with 17 bases remaining between them. CDR3 DNA sequence: TGTGCCAGCAGCCCCCTCGGGGGGGTCGATCAGCCCCAGCATTTT. Protein: CASSPLGGVDQPQHF.

Here the CDR3 reads CASSTGTGGSYNEQFF. The DNA of the CDR3 is TGCGCCAGCAGCACTGGGACAGGGGGCTCCTACAATGAGCAGTTCTTC. The V and J genes are TRBV5-1 and TRBJ2-1; 11 bases are shared with TRBD1. Trimming removed 4 bases from V and 0 bases from J; junction bases left unmatched: 3. The V gene's germline CDR1 is SGHRS and CDR2 YFSETQ. The CDR3 is 16 amino acids.

CDR3 region: CASRRGLAGVETQYF. Written as DNA, the CDR3 is TGTGCCAGCAGACGTGGACTAGCGGGGGTAGAGACCCAGTACTTC. The rearrangement uses TRBV6-1 and TRBJ2-5, with TRBD2 matching 13 bases. Germline CDR1 reads MNHNS; CDR2 reads SASEGT. Germline trimming cut 6 bases from V and 4 bases from J; bases unmatched to any gene: 5. The CDR3 consists of 15 residues.

The chain is built from TRBV25-1 and TRBJ2-7, with 10 bases fitting TRBD1. Germline CDR1 is MGHDK and CDR2 is SYGVNS. This CDR3 region has 14 residues. Unmatched junction bases numbered 0, after V lost 4 bases and J lost 0 bases. In nucleotides, the CDR3 is TGTGCCAGCAGTGGGACAGGGGGCTCCTACGAGCAGTACTTC. Translation gives CASSGTGGSYEQYF.

The chain carries TRBV4-1 and TRBJ1-4, with D uncertain. The CDR3 has 15 amino acids. Trimming shortened V by 1 base and J by 8 bases, and 14 bases separated the two germline ends. Germline values: CDR1 MGHRA, CDR2 YSYEKL. The CDR3 region has the DNA TGCGCCAGCAGCCAAGGAGGGTTACCGGGGGAAAAACTGTTTTTT. Translation: CASSQGGLPGEKLFF.

Ten or more counts support this clonotype. The V and J genes are TRBV12-3 or TRBV12-4 and TRBJ2-7; D is unresolved. V lost 5 bases, J lost 2 bases, and 13 bases lay in between. This CDR3 has 14 amino acids. The CDR3, as DNA: TGTGCCAGCAGTCCCCGGACGGCCACCTACGAGCAGTACTTC. Translated: CASSPRTATYEQYF.

This chain links TRBV25-1 with TRBJ2-7, with unresolved D. This CDR3 contains 11 residues. Germline values: CDR1 MGHDK, CDR2 SYGVNS. Trimming removed 6 bases from V and 2 bases from J, with 5 bases in between. CDR3: CASREPYEQYF. The CDR3 DNA reads TGTGCCAGCAGAGAACCCTACGAGCAGTACTTC.

The V gene is TRBV5-1, the J gene TRBJ1-4; D possibly corresponds to TRBD1 (6 bases). This CDR3 is built from 14 residues. The V gene lost 4 bases and the J gene lost 0 bases, with 7 bases spanning the gap. Germline V gene lookup returns CDR1 SGHRS and CDR2 YFSETQ. The chain's CDR3 is CASSGQTTNEKLFF. CDR3 nucleotide sequence: TGCGCCAGCAGCGGACAGACAACTAATGAAAAACTGTTTTTT. The whole variable domain, filled in from reference TRBV5-1 and TRBJ1-4, reads KAGVTQTPRYLIKTRGQQVTLSCSPISGHRSVSWYQQTPGQGLQFLFEYFSETQRNKGNFPGRFSGRQFSNSRSEMNVSTLELGDSALYLCASSGQTTNEKLFFGSGTQLSVL.

This clonotype was observed a few times. The chain recombines TRBV24-1 with TRBJ2-3; D is ambiguous. V was pared by 3 bases and J by 7 bases, with 4 bases between. From germline, CDR1 is KGHDR and CDR2 SFDVKD. The CDR3 totals 11 residues. CDR3 region: CATSDRYTQYF. The CDR3 DNA follows: TGTGCCACCAGTGATAGGTATACGCAGTATTTT.

The gene calls are TRBV2 and TRBJ2-1; the D gene is possibly TRBD2 (5 bases). Trimming stripped 3 bases from V and 4 bases from J, with 13 bases between. The CDR3 runs 15 residues. Germline CDR1 reads SNHLY; CDR2 reads FYNNEI. CDR3 bases: TGTGCCAGCAGTGACCACGGGGATCGATACAATGAGCAGTTCTTC. Encoded protein: CASSDHGDRYNEQFF.

The chain is built from TRBV29-1 and TRBJ2-7, with D unclear. From germline, CDR1 is SQVTM and CDR2 ANQGSEA. The CDR3 totals 11 residues. V lost 7 bases to trimming and J lost 0 bases, with 7 bases between them. The CDR3 region is CSATVSYEQYF. CDR3 coding DNA: TGCAGCGCTACAGTCTCCTACGAGCAGTACTTC.

The chain has TRBV2 and TRBJ2-5; TRBD2 is a possible D gene (6 bases). Germline loops: CDR1 SNHLY, CDR2 FYNNEI. V lost 1 base and J lost 5, with 14 bases in between. CDR3 length: 15 amino acids. CDR3 nucleotide sequence: TGTGCCAGCAGTGAAGACACGACGGGGGATGAGACCCAGTACTTC. This translates into CASSEDTTGDETQYF.

This clonotype turned up a few times. The chain joins TRBV15 to TRBJ1-2; 8 bases agree with TRBD1. The germline gives CDR1 LNHNV, CDR2 YYDKDF (reference sequence). V lost 4 bases and J lost 0; bases outside the gene matches: 10. The CDR3 totals 17 residues. In DNA, the CDR3 is TGTGCCACCAGCACTGACAGGGGCGGACCGTCTAACTATGGCTACACCTTC. This translates into CATSTDRGGPSNYGYTF.

This clonotype showed up just a few times. The chain uses TRBV29-1 and TRBJ1-1; D remains ambiguous. CDR3 length: 12 residues. CDR1 and CDR2 from the germline V gene are SQVTM and ANQGSEA. Trimming shortened V by 6 bases and J by 1 base, and 9 bases separated the two germline ends. The CDR3, as DNA: TGCAGCGTAATCCGGGGGAACACTGAAGCTTTCTTT. Protein sequence: CSVIRGNTEAFF.